This T cell receptor (beta chain) was observed in a study of glioma-infiltrating T cells. Findings and limits, study-wide: Tissue-blood divergence was below expectation in non-neoplastic patients, above in gliomas. Very few CDR3 sequences were shared between tissue and blood.

This clonotype was observed at least ten times. Its target is unknown. Germline V gene lookup returns CDR1 MRHNA and CDR2 SNTAGT. V shed 3 bases and J shed 10 bases, with 9 bases lying between them. The CDR3 runs to 11 residues. Using RNA template, CDR3s of TCR alpha and beta were amplified with iRepertoire arm-PCR. Input was roughly 95-400 ng of tissue mRNA or PBMC total RNA. MiXCR, run by TCRdb on the multiplex PCR reads, gives a single entry per CDR3 protein. Among around 130,000 distinct CDR3 sequences listed, roughly a quarter were seen once. Sequences were obtained from glioma tissue, nonneoplastic brain tissue, or PBMCs (not recorded which). The gene calls are TRBV6-4 and TRBJ1-1; no reliable D call. The origin of this receptor is a human donor with low-grade glioma or glioblastoma, undergoing nonglioma brain surgery, or in good health (not recorded which). The CDR3 DNA reads TGTGCCAGCAGTGAAGCCCAAGGAGCTTTCTTT. Its protein is CASSEAQGAFF.